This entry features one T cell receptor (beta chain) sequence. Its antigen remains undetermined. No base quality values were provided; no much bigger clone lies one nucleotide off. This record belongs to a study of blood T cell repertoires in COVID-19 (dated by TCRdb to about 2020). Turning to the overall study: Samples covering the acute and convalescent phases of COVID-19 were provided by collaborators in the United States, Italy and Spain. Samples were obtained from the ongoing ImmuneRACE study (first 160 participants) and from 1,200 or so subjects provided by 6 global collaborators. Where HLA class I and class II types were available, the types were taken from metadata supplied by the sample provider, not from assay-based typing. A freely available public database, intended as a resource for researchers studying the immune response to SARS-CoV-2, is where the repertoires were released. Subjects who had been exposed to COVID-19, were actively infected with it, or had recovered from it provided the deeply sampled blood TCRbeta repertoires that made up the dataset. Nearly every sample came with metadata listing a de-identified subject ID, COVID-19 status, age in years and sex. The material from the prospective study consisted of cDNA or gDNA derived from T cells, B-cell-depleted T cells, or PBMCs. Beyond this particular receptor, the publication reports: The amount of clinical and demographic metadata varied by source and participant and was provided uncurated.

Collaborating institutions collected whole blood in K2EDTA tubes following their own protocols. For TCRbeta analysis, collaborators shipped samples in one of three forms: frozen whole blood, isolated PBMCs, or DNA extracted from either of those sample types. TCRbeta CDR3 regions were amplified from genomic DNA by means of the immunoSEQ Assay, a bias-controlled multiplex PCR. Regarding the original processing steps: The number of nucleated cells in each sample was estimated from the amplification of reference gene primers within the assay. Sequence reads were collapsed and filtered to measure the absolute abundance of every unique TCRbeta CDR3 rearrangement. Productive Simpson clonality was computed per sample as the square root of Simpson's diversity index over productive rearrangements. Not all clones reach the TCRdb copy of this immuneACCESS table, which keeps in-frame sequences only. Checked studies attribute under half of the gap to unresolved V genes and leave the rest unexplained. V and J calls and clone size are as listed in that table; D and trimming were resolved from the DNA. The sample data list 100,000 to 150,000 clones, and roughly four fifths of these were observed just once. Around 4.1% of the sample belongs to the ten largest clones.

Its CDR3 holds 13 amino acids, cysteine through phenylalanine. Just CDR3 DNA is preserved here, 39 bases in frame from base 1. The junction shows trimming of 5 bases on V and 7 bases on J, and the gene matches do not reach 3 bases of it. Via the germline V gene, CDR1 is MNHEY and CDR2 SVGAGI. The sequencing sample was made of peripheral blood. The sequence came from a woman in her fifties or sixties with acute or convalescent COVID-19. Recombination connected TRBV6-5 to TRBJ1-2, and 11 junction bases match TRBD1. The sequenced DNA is TGTGCCAGCAGTCCGGGACAGGGGGGTGGCTACACCTTC. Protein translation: CASSPGQGGGYTF.